This T cell receptor (beta chain) originates from a study of shared clonotypes between healthy human individuals. Findings and caveats of the study: Naive CD4 clonotypes were shared across a few donors at approximately 5.3%. Naive subsets typically showed greater estimated richness than memory subsets.

The germline V gene has CDR1 SGDLS and CDR2 YYNGEE. Losses at the gene ends were 3 bases for V and 7 bases for J; bases not matched to a gene: 4. This CDR3 spans 13 amino acids. As concerns this clone: Its antigen is as yet unknown.

The naive CD8 subset, CD45RO-negative cells positively selected for CCR7, excluded terminally differentiated effector memory CD45RA+ cells. Donors were Caucasian adults residing in Nashville, Tennessee, USA. The authors' processing: With immunoSEQ giving junction-only sequences and no quality scores, filtering differed. Sequencing used immunoSEQ multiplex PCR; TCRdb keeps in-frame clones, though not all of them. That table furnishes V, J and clone size, whereas the DNA furnished D and trimming. The top ten clones hold more than 0.3% of a sample with 550,000 to 600,000 clones, roughly 98% of them seen once.

The gene calls are TRBV9 and TRBJ1-2; 9 nucleotides align to TRBD1. The origin of this receptor is a man aged 25-40 years in good health. What was sequenced was naive CD8+ T cells sorted from blood. The CDR3 reads CASSGDRARGYTF. CDR3 bases: TGTGCCAGCAGCGGGGACAGGGCGCGTGGCTACACCTTC. The complete variable domain, with remaining parts taken from reference TRBV9 and TRBJ1-2, reads DSGVTQTPKHLITATGQRVTLRCSPRSGDLSVYWYQQSLDQGLQFLIQYYNGEERAKGNILERFSAQQFPDLHSELNLSSLELGDSALYFCASSGDRARGYTFGSGTRLTVV.